The source of this T cell receptor (beta chain) is a study of identical twins. TCRdb used MiXCR to reprocess the 5' RACE reads, holding one entry per CDR3 protein. Here the sample spans around 280,000 distinct CDR3 sequences, roughly 8.6% being singletons. The V and J ends lost 6 bases and 1 base, in that order; junction bases with no gene match: 7. The CDR3 extends over 15 amino acids. In germline, CDR1 is WSHSY, CDR2 SAAADI. The sample was also linked to a second study, of yellow fever vaccine responses in identical twins.

Input material: memory (CD45RO+) T cells sorted from blood. The chain couples TRBV10-2 to TRBJ1-1; 8 bases align to TRBD1. The sequence came from a woman under 30 in good health. The chain's CDR3 is CASRLQGDGNTEAFF. In DNA form, the CDR3 reads TGCGCCAGCAGACTACAGGGGGACGGGAACACTGAAGCTTTCTTT.